Shown below are 8 T cell receptor beta chains from a single sample sequenced in a study of glioma-infiltrating T cells after dendritic cell vaccination. Data came from immunoSEQ multiplex PCR; TCRdb stores just in-frame clones and leaves some out. The sample lists roughly 98,000 clones; over 75% were seen once. The specimen comprised blood, sampled before dendritic cell vaccination. The receptor source for this set is a human donor with glioblastoma.

This chain uses TRBV30 with TRBJ2-3; D is perhaps TRBD2 (7 bases). This CDR3 region has 15 residues. CDR1 and CDR2 (germline): GTSNPN, SVGIG (reference sequence). V lost 3 bases, J lost 4 bases, and 17 bases lay in between. CDR3 in amino acids: CAWRLWGGGPDTQYF. CDR3 nucleotides: TGTGCCTGGAGGCTATGGGGGGGCGGCCCAGATACGCAGTATTTT.

The J gene is TRBJ2-1, the V gene TRBV7-3, with D maybe TRBD2 (7 bases). The V and J ends lost 6 bases and 9 bases respectively, with 18 bases between them. From germline, CDR1 is SGHTA and CDR2 FQGTGA. This CDR3 has 14 residues. The CDR3 sequence is CASRLGGGASEQFF. In DNA, the CDR3 is TGTGCCAGCAGGTTGGGAGGGGGGGCCTCTGAGCAGTTCTTC.

This clone has only a few counts. The chain employs TRBV2 and TRBJ1-3, with D possibly TRBD1 on 5 matching bases. V was cut by 6 bases and J by 9 bases, with 18 bases left in between. CDR3 length: 14 amino acids. Germline-derived CDR1 and CDR2 are SNHLY and FYNNEI. The CDR3 loop is CASRGRTFGSTIYF. The DNA of the CDR3 is TGTGCCAGCAGGGGCCGGACATTTGGTAGCACCATATATTTT.

V gene TRBV7-9 combines with J gene TRBJ2-3, with 14 bases fitting TRBD2. The CDR3 spans 16 residues. Unmatched junction bases numbered 10, after V lost 10 bases and J lost 4 bases. Germline V lookup: CDR1 SEHNR, CDR2 FQNEAQ (reference sequence). This chain's CDR3 is CAIPYGTSGSSDTQYF. CDR3 in DNA: TGTGCCATCCCTTATGGGACTAGCGGGAGCTCAGATACGCAGTATTTT.

The count of this clone is one. The chain links TRBV9 to TRBJ1-3; 8 bases match TRBD1. Germline values: CDR1 SGDLS, CDR2 YYNGEE. CDR3 length equals 17 residues. V dropped 0 bases and J dropped 0; count of bases not matched to a gene: 5. Here the CDR3 DNA reads TGTGCCAGCAGCGTAGAAGGGACAGGTAACTCTGGAAACACCATATATTTT. As protein: CASSVEGTGNSGNTIYF.

This sequence joins TRBV2 and TRBJ2-1; tentatively, D is TRBD2 (5 bases). Germline V gene sequence: CDR1 SNHLY, CDR2 FYNNEI. V was cut by 3 bases and J by 3 bases, with 9 bases left in between. CDR3 length: 14 residues. The CDR3 sequence: CASSEGDRYNEQFF. The CDR3 region has the DNA TGTGCCAGCAGTGAGGGAGACCGCTACAATGAGCAGTTCTTC.

The genes are TRBV7-2 and TRBJ2-1, with 12 bases that match TRBD2. CDR1 is SGHTA and CDR2 is FQGNSA in the germline V gene. The CDR3 runs to 18 residues. With V trimmed by 3 bases and J by 4 bases, 10 bases remained unmatched. CDR3 protein: CASSFLRGTSGRYNEQFF. DNA for the CDR3: TGTGCCAGCAGCTTCCTCCGGGGAACTAGCGGGAGGTACAATGAGCAGTTCTTC.

CDR3 in amino acids: CASSRPGQGSDTQYF. As DNA, the CDR3 is TGTGCCAGCAGCAGACCGGGACAGGGATCAGATACGCAGTATTTT. The genes are TRBV7-8 and TRBJ2-3; 9 bases agree with TRBD1. CDR1 and CDR2 (germline): SGHVS, FQNEAQ. V was clipped by 5 bases and J by 4 bases; unmatched bases: 7. The CDR3 consists of 15 residues.